This is a list of T cell receptor beta chains from one sample in a study of T cell responses to AZD1222 COVID-19 vaccine. TCRdb keeps only in-frame clones here, not all; method: immunoSEQ multiplex PCR. The profile shows some 130,000 clones, nearly 90% of them singletons. The sample here was peripheral blood, taken 28 days after the second AZD1222 dose. All receptors come from an adult who received the AZD1222 COVID-19 vaccine. Both conserved end residues are part of each CDR3. D genes are given only for firm matches. Size is omitted from some rows. Given values are once, few, many or a class for expanded clones.

TGTGCCGCTCTTGGACTAGCGGGAGAGGGTGAGCAGTTCTTC	CAALGLAGEGEQFF	few	TRBV25-1	TRBJ2-1	TRBD2
TGTGCCAGCTCACCGGAGGCAGGGCCTCAGCCCCAGCATTTT	CASSPEAGPQPQHF	-	TRBV18	TRBJ1-5	-
TGTGCTGGAGGGAGCGGGTCATCGGATACGCAGTATTTT	CAGGSGSSDTQYF	-	TRBV30	TRBJ2-3	-
TGTGCCAGCCGATTTGGGACAGGGTACAATGAGCAGTTCTTC	CASRFGTGYNEQFF	-	TRBV27	TRBJ2-1	TRBD1
TGTGCCACCAGCTCGTACAGGGAGCATGAAAAACTGTTTTTT	CATSSYREHEKLFF	-	TRBV15	TRBJ1-4	-
TGTGCCAGCAGCCTAGGAAACAGGGGGAACACTGAAGCTTTCTTT	CASSLGNRGNTEAFF	-	TRBV7-8	TRBJ1-1	TRBD1
TGTGCCAGCTCACCCCGCGGGACCTCAGCTGAAGCTTTCTTT	CASSPRGTSAEAFF	once	TRBV18	TRBJ1-1	-
TGCGCCAGCAGCTTGGTTGGAGGGAGTTTCTCTGGAAACACCATATATTTT	CASSLVGGSFSGNTIYF	-	TRBV5-1	TRBJ1-3	-
TGTGCCAGCACCCGCGGGGTACACCCCGGGGAGCTGTTTTTT	CASTRGVHPGELFF	-	TRBV11-2	TRBJ2-2	-
TGTGCCAGTAGGAAGGGGTCTGGGGCCAACGTCCTGACTTTC	CASRKGSGANVLTF	-	TRBV19	TRBJ2-6	-
TGTGCCAGCAGCTTGTCTACTAGCGGTGGTAGGGATACGCAGTATTTT	CASSLSTSGGRDTQYF	-	TRBV3-1/TRBV3-2	TRBJ2-3	TRBD2
TGTGCCTGGAGAGTGACAGGTTATCCTGGAAACACCATATATTTT	CAWRVTGYPGNTIYF	-	TRBV30	TRBJ1-3	-
TGTGCCAGCTTTACAGGTCAGGAGGATCAGCCCCAGCATTTT	CASFTGQEDQPQHF	-	TRBV6-5	TRBJ1-5	-
TGTGCCAGCAGCCGACCCGAGGGAGGGCCCGCGCAGACCCAGTACTTC	CASSRPEGGPAQTQYF	-	TRBV11-2	TRBJ2-5	TRBD2
TGCGCCAGCAGTAGCGGGGGAAAACTGTTTTTT	CASSSGGKLFF	-	TRBV10-1	TRBJ1-4	-
TGTGCCAGCAGTTACTCTGGAGGATTAACTGGAAACACCATATATTTT	CASSYSGGLTGNTIYF	-	TRBV6-5	TRBJ1-3	-
TGTGCCAGCAGTGAAAGGGGGCGTGGAGAGACCCAGTACTTC	CASSERGRGETQYF	-	TRBV2	TRBJ2-5	TRBD1
TGCAGCGTTGCGGCAGGGGAAGGCCAGCCCCAGCATTTT	CSVAAGEGQPQHF	once	TRBV29-1	TRBJ1-5	-
TGTGCCAGCAGCTTCATCCGTGGGACAGGGGTGGGCACCGGGGAGCTGTTTTTT	CASSFIRGTGVGTGELFF	-	TRBV9	TRBJ2-2	TRBD1
TGTGCCAGCAGCTATACCGTCTACCTTGAAGCTTTCTTT	CASSYTVYLEAFF	-	TRBV6-2/TRBV6-3	TRBJ1-1	-
TGTGCCAGTAACCAGGGGTTGTCTCAACTCTGGGCCAACGTCCTGACTTTC	CASNQGLSQLWANVLTF	once	TRBV19	TRBJ2-6	-
TGTGCCAGCAGTTACGCCAAGGGGGACTCACCCCTCCACTTT	CASSYAKGDSPLHF	-	TRBV6-2/TRBV6-3	TRBJ1-6	-
TGTGCCAGCAGCCCCGCAGGAACGAACACTGAAGCTTTCTTT	CASSPAGTNTEAFF	-	TRBV7-7	TRBJ1-1	-
TGCAGCGTTATGGGGGAGGGTGAGCAGTTCTTC	CSVMGEGEQFF	-	TRBV29-1	TRBJ2-1	TRBD2
TGCGCCAGCAGCCAAGATCGGCCAGCTAACTATGGCTACACCTTC	CASSQDRPANYGYTF	-	TRBV4-3	TRBJ1-2	-
TGTGCCAGCAGCCCCCGACAGGGTCTGAACACTGAAGCTTTCTTT	CASSPRQGLNTEAFF	-	TRBV7-9	TRBJ1-1	TRBD1
TGTGCCAGCAGCGAAGGGGTCACAGTCCACTCCTACGAGCAGTACTTC	CASSEGVTVHSYEQYF	-	TRBV7-9	TRBJ2-7	-
TGCGCCAGCAGCTTCGCGGGATCTGAAGCTTTCTTT	CASSFAGSEAFF	-	TRBV5-1	TRBJ1-1	-
TGTGCCAGCAGTTCCGGACAGGGGAAGACTGAAGCTTTCTTT	CASSSGQGKTEAFF	-	TRBV6-6	TRBJ1-1	TRBD1
TGCAGCGGGGGACAGGGGAAGACCCAGTACTTC	CSGGQGKTQYF	few	TRBV29-1	TRBJ2-5	TRBD1
TGTGCCATTGGACAGAAGCGCAATCAGCCCCAGCATTTT	CAIGQKRNQPQHF	-	TRBV19	TRBJ1-5	-
TGTGCCAGCAGAGCGGCGGCGAGCGGGAGAAAAGGTGAGCAGTTCTTC	CASRAAASGRKGEQFF	-	TRBV11-2	TRBJ2-1	TRBD2
TGTGCCTGGGATGCCCCCGGGCAGGGGTCCTACGAGCAGTACTTC	CAWDAPGQGSYEQYF	-	TRBV30	TRBJ2-7	-
TGTGCCAGCAGTTACAACAGCTACGAGCAGTACTTC	CASSYNSYEQYF	once	TRBV6-5	TRBJ2-7	-
TGTGCCACAGGGGAACGCGGTTATAGCAATCAGCCCCAGCATTTT	CATGERGYSNQPQHF	-	TRBV19	TRBJ1-5	-
TGTGCCAGCAGGGCCCTGGGGGGTCCTAACTATGGCTACACCTTC	CASRALGGPNYGYTF	-	TRBV27	TRBJ1-2	-
TGTGCCAGCAGCTTAGTTCGCGAGCAGTACTTC	CASSLVREQYF	-	TRBV11-2	TRBJ2-7	-
TGCGCCAGCAGGAGCGGACAGGGTAGCGATGGCTACACCTTC	CASRSGQGSDGYTF	few	TRBV10-2	TRBJ1-2	TRBD1
TGTGCCAGCAGCACAAACGCCAGGGGCTTCGGAAACACCATATATTTT	CASSTNARGFGNTIYF	-	TRBV7-9	TRBJ1-3	-
TGTGCCAGCAGCCGTGGAAACACCATATATTTT	CASSRGNTIYF	-	TRBV7-9	TRBJ1-3	-
TGTGCCAGCAGCCGGGCCCAGATTAATGAAAAACTGTTTTTT	CASSRAQINEKLFF	-	TRBV5-6	TRBJ1-4	-
TGTGCCAGCTCACCACGTGAAGTTGATGAGCAGTTCTTC	CASSPREVDEQFF	-	TRBV18	TRBJ2-1	-